These 28 T cell receptor beta chains came from one sample sequenced in a study of cytomegalovirus exposure and HLA in healthy donors. 60 Vbeta and 13 Jbeta primers were used in PCR. Using immunoSEQ multiplex PCR, the repertoire was profiled, and TCRdb retains in-frame clones only, with some absent. The data hold some 160,000 clones, with approximately 80% observed a single time. The sequencing sample was made of PBMCs. The receptors come from a woman aged 40-49 years in good health and CMV-seropositive.

The chain has TRBV6-1 and TRBJ1-2, with 8 nucleotides matching TRBD1. Germline loops: CDR1 MNHNS, CDR2 SASEGT. There are 13 residues in the CDR3. V lost 6 bases, J lost 8 bases, and 8 bases stayed unmatched. The CDR3 bases are TGTGCCAGCAGCCCGGACAGGGCTTTGGGCTACACCTTC. As protein: CASSPDRALGYTF.

This chain joins TRBV6-5 and TRBJ2-7; 7 bases line up with TRBD1. V dropped 4 bases and J dropped 2; count of bases not matched to a gene: 5. Germline lookup yields CDR1 MNHEY and CDR2 SVGAGI. The CDR3 loop spans 14 amino acids. This chain's CDR3 is CASSLQGPAYEQYF. In nucleotides, the CDR3 is TGTGCCAGCAGTTTACAGGGGCCGGCCTACGAGCAGTACTTC.

In nucleotides, the CDR3 is TGTGCCAGTAGTATCACGCAGGGACAGAGCATCTATGGCTACACCTTC. Residues: CASSITQGQSIYGYTF. The rearrangement joins TRBV19 to TRBJ1-2; TRBD1 matches at 7 bases. V lost 3 bases to trimming and J lost 4 bases; unmatched junction nucleotides: 11. The germline gives CDR1 LNHDA, CDR2 SQIVND (reference sequence). The CDR3 loop spans 16 amino acids.

The chain recombines TRBV29-1 with TRBJ1-1, with 9 bases aligning to TRBD1. Per the germline V gene, CDR1 is SQVTM and CDR2 is ANQGSEA. V shed 5 bases, J shed 4 bases, and the junction held 5 bases outside the gene matches. The CDR3 totals 13 residues. The CDR3 DNA reads as TGCAGCGTTCACAGGGGGCCGGGCACTGAAGCTTTCTTT. Amino acids: CSVHRGPGTEAFF.

CDR3 DNA sequence: TGTGCCAGCATCCCGACAGGGGTCCCCGGGGAGCTGTTTTTT. Translation: CASIPTGVPGELFF. The chain is built from TRBV6-5 and TRBJ2-2; 8 bases line up with TRBD1. CDR1 and CDR2 (germline): MNHEY, SVGAGI. CDR3 length: 14 residues. V dropped 7 bases and J dropped 6; count of bases not matched to a gene: 7.

This chain uses TRBV5-1 with TRBJ1-2, with TRBD1 identical over 8 bases. The V gene end was trimmed by 0 bases and the J gene end by 8 bases; junction bases not matched to a gene: 6. There are 14 residues in the CDR3. Germline lookup yields CDR1 SGHRS and CDR2 YFSETQ. The CDR3 reads CASSLAGQGGGYTF. The CDR3 coding sequence is TGCGCCAGCAGCTTGGCCGGACAGGGAGGGGGCTACACCTTC.

CDR3 sequence (DNA): TGTGCCAGCAGCTTCCTCCAACTCAGCGAAAACATTCAGTACTTC. This translates into CASSFLQLSENIQYF. The gene calls are TRBV5-6 and TRBJ2-4, with unresolved D. From germline, CDR1 is SGHDT and CDR2 YYEEEE. The CDR3 runs to 15 residues. Trimming pared 2 bases from V and 5 bases from J, leaving 14 bases between.

This clone was detected only a few times. The rearrangement links TRBV6-5 to TRBJ2-2; D is uncertain. Germline V lookup: CDR1 MNHEY, CDR2 SVGAGI. The CDR3 runs to 13 residues. V was pared by 6 bases and J by 5 bases, with 10 bases between. The CDR3 is CASRKYLTGELFF. Here the CDR3 DNA reads TGTGCCAGCAGGAAATACTTAACCGGGGAGCTGTTTTTT.

The chain couples TRBV18 to TRBJ2-3; 14 bases fit TRBD2. V lost 3 bases, J lost 6 bases, and 5 bases stayed unmatched. The V gene's germline CDR1 is KGHSH and CDR2 LQKENI. The CDR3 consists of 16 residues. In DNA, the CDR3 is TGTGCCAGCTCACCCGGACTAGCGGGGGGCCCGGATACGCAGTATTTT. Encoded protein: CASSPGLAGGPDTQYF.

V usage is TRBV5-4 and J usage is TRBJ1-1, with D perhaps TRBD1 (5 bases). Trimming cost V 3 bases and J 2 bases, with 11 bases left between them. The germline V gene encodes CDR1 SGHNT and CDR2 YYREEE (reference sequence). This CDR3 has 14 amino acids. CDR3: CASSWGDRNTEAFF. In DNA form, the CDR3 reads TGTGCCAGCAGCTGGGGTGACAGAAACACTGAAGCTTTCTTT.

V and J are TRBV12-5 and TRBJ2-1, with 11 bases that match TRBD2. The CDR3 consists of 16 residues. Germline lookup yields CDR1 LGHNT and CDR2 FRNRAP. V shed 4 bases, J shed 7 bases, and the junction held 9 bases outside the gene matches. Here the CDR3 reads CASGWQASGGRNEQFF. In DNA form, the CDR3 reads TGTGCTAGTGGTTGGCAAGCTAGCGGGGGGAGGAATGAGCAGTTCTTC.

V is TRBV18 and J is TRBJ2-1; possibly TRBD2 for D (7 bases). The germline V and J ends were trimmed by 3 bases and 8 bases, with 14 bases remaining between them. The germline CDR1 and CDR2 sequences are KGHSH and LQKENI. There are 14 residues in the CDR3. CDR3 amino acids: CASSPGGGAHEQFF. The CDR3 coding sequence is TGTGCCAGCTCACCCGGTGGGGGGGCCCATGAGCAGTTCTTC.

The CDR3 sequence: CASSLDGGQPQHF. Here the CDR3 DNA reads TGTGCCAGCAGCTTAGACGGGGGACAGCCCCAGCATTTT. This chain links TRBV7-2 with TRBJ1-5; a possible D gene is TRBD1 (5 bases). Between the trimmed V and J ends, which lost 1 base and 7 bases, there was a span of 8 bases. The CDR3 extends over 13 amino acids. Per germline, CDR1 SGHTA and CDR2 FQGNSA.

This clone was detected once. V is TRBV7-9 and J is TRBJ1-2, with a weak D call TRBD1 (6 bases). The CDR3 is 13 amino acids. The germline V gene encodes CDR1 SEHNR and CDR2 FQNEAQ (reference sequence). V was trimmed by 1 base and J by 4 bases, leaving 7 bases between them. The CDR3 sequence is CASSLVGGYGYTF. As DNA, the CDR3 is TGTGCCAGCAGCTTAGTAGGGGGCTATGGCTACACCTTC.

The J gene is TRBJ1-6, the V gene TRBV19; 7 nucleotides match TRBD1. Germline trimming cut 3 bases from V and 9 bases from J; bases unmatched to any gene: 14. Germline CDR1 reads LNHDA; CDR2 reads SQIVND (reference sequence). The CDR3 contains 17 residues. The CDR3 DNA is TGTGCCAGTAGTATCCTCCCGGGACAGCGATTCGCTTCACCCCTCCACTTT. Translating it yields CASSILPGQRFASPLHF.

This clone was detected a few times. This chain links TRBV7-8 with TRBJ1-2; D might be TRBD1 (5 bases). Looked up from germline, CDR1 is SGHVS and CDR2 is FQNEAQ. Between the trimmed V and J ends, which lost 3 bases and 8 bases, there was a span of 13 bases. This CDR3 has 13 amino acids. The CDR3 sequence is CASSLWGEGGYTF. For the CDR3, the DNA is TGTGCCAGCAGCTTGTGGGGGGAGGGGGGCTACACCTTC.

This chain joins TRBV5-1 and TRBJ2-7; tentative D call: TRBD2 (7 bases). Germline V CDR1 and CDR2: SGHRS, YFSETQ. V lost 2 bases to trimming and J lost 4 bases, with 13 bases between them. This CDR3 is 14 amino acids long. The DNA of the CDR3 is TGCGCCAGCAGCTTCTTCGGGGGGCCATACGAGCAGTACTTC. It encodes CASSFFGGPYEQYF.

The chain combines TRBV7-9 with TRBJ1-1, with a weak D call TRBD1 (6 bases). Between the trimmed V and J ends, which lost 9 bases and 7 bases, there was a span of 27 bases. The CDR3 covers 16 residues. Germline values: CDR1 SEHNR, CDR2 FQNEAQ (reference sequence). CDR3 residues: CARRNRDQSNTDEAFF. The CDR3 region has the DNA TGTGCCAGAAGGAACAGGGACCAAAGCAATACAGATGAAGCTTTCTTT.

V usage is TRBV12-5 and J usage is TRBJ1-1; TRBD1 matches 9 bases. The CDR3 sequence is 15 residues long. Unmatched junction bases numbered 9, after V lost 5 bases and J lost 5 bases. Germline V CDR1 and CDR2: LGHNT, FRNRAP. CDR3 DNA: TGTGCTAGTGGTCCCGGGACAGGGAGGGGTACTGAAGCTTTCTTT. As protein: CASGPGTGRGTEAFF.

V and J are TRBV7-2 and TRBJ2-7; 10 nucleotides match TRBD1. Germline lookup yields CDR1 SGHTA and CDR2 FQGNSA. The CDR3 has 15 amino acids. V was pared by 5 bases and J by 6 bases, with 10 bases of the junction left unmatched. CDR3 bases: TGTGCCAGCAGCGGACGGGACAGGGGAAAAGCCGAGCAGTACTTC. This gives the protein CASSGRDRGKAEQYF.

The J gene is TRBJ1-2, the V gene TRBV6-5; TRBD1 matches at 10 bases. The CDR3 loop spans 14 amino acids. V shed 6 bases and J 0 bases; nucleotides not matched to a gene: 1. Germline values: CDR1 MNHEY, CDR2 SVGAGI. CDR3 DNA sequence: TGTGCCAGCAGGACAGGGGGCACTAACTATGGCTACACCTTC. Its translation is CASRTGGTNYGYTF.

The V and J genes are TRBV29-1 and TRBJ1-5; 9 nucleotides match TRBD1. Germline CDR1 reads SQVTM; CDR2 reads ANQGSEA. The CDR3 sequence is 13 residues long. The V and J ends lost 7 bases and 3 bases, in that order; junction bases with no gene match: 4. Here the CDR3 DNA reads TGCAGCGCAGGACAGGGGTACAATCAGCCCCAGCATTTT. The encoded protein is CSAGQGYNQPQHF.

V usage is TRBV6-6 and J usage is TRBJ2-4; D gene uncertain. Trimming took off 5 bases at V and 1 base at J, with 9 bases between the two ends. Germline CDR1 MNHNY, CDR2 SVGAGI (reference sequence). The CDR3 extends over 14 amino acids. The DNA for the CDR3 is TGTGCCAGCAGTCCTGACATTGCCAAAAACATTCAGTACTTC. It translates to CASSPDIAKNIQYF.

The CDR3 here is CASSRQGRSGANVLTF. The CDR3 DNA reads TGTGCCAGCAGCCGACAGGGCCGGTCTGGGGCCAACGTCCTGACTTTC. The chain carries TRBV14 and TRBJ2-6; TRBD1 aligns across 7 bases. Germline CDR1 SGHDN, CDR2 FVKESK. V trimming: 4 bases; J trimming: 1 base; junction bases outside the gene matches: 4. The CDR3 has 16 amino acids. Looking up the rest from reference TRBV14 and TRBJ2-6 gives the full variable domain: EAGVTQFPSHSVIEKGQTVTLRCDPISGHDNLYWYRRVMGKEIKFLLHFVKESKQDESGMPNNRFLAERTGGTYSTLKVQPAELEDSGVYFCASSRQGRSGANVLTFGAGSRLTVL.

The chain carries TRBV18 and TRBJ2-7, with a weak D call TRBD2 (7 bases). The CDR3 is made up of 14 amino acids. The germline V and J ends were trimmed by 0 bases and 7 bases, with 13 bases remaining between them. Germline V gene lookup returns CDR1 KGHSH and CDR2 LQKENI. In nucleotides, the CDR3 is TGTGCCAGCTCACCACCGGGGGGGCGGAATGAGCAGTACTTC. Translation: CASSPPGGRNEQYF.

The V and J genes are TRBV5-1 and TRBJ1-6; 8 bases agree with TRBD1. The CDR3 covers 15 residues. CDR1 is SGHRS, CDR2 YFSETQ, per germline. Trimming cost V 3 bases and J 9 bases; bases outside gene matches: 8. CDR3 coding DNA: TGCGCCAGCAGCTCGGAACAGGGGGGCCTTTCACCCCTCCACTTT. Its translation is CASSSEQGGLSPLHF.

The rearrangement joins TRBV5-4 to TRBJ1-5; 9 bases map to TRBD1. CDR1 is SGHNT and CDR2 is YYREEE in the germline V gene (reference sequence). The CDR3 runs 16 residues. The junction had 10 bases not matched to a gene; V was cut back by 4 bases and J by 5 bases. CDR3 coding DNA: TGTGCCAGCAGCACCGGAGGGACAGGGAGGGATCAGCCCCAGCATTTT. The encoded protein is CASSTGGTGRDQPQHF. The whole variable domain, filled in from reference TRBV5-4 and TRBJ1-5, reads ETGVTQSPTHLIKTRGQQVTLRCSSQSGHNTVSWYQQALGQGPQFIFQYYREEENGRGNFPPRFSGLQFPNYSSELNVNALELDDSALYLCASSTGGTGRDQPQHFGDGTRLSIL.

The chain uses TRBV9 and TRBJ1-1, with D unclear. Trimming shortened V by 4 bases and J by 2 bases, and 12 bases separated the two germline ends. Looked up from germline, CDR1 is SGDLS and CDR2 is YYNGEE. The CDR3 extends over 14 amino acids. This CDR3 reads CASSPSMRNTEAFF. The CDR3, as DNA: TGTGCCAGCAGCCCAAGCATGAGAAACACTGAAGCTTTCTTT.